Listed below are T cell receptor beta chains from one sample, sequenced in a study of blood T cell repertoires in COVID-19. Assay: immunoSEQ multiplex PCR; the TCRdb copy retains only in-frame clones and omits some. The data show around 80,000 clones, roughly 82% seen once. The sample comprised peripheral blood. Receptor source: a man aged 55 to 70 with acute or convalescent COVID-19. The CDR3 runs from the conserved cysteine through the conserved F or W. A D gene is named only where the DNA matches it firmly. Only part of the rows carry a size: once, few, many, or a class if the clone is expanded.

v_gene	abundance	d_gene	j_gene	CDR3nt	CDR3aa
TRBV6-5	-	TRBD1	TRBJ1-2	TGTGCCAGCAGTTACAGAGGACAGGGGGTCTATGGCTACACCTTC	CASSYRGQGVYGYTF
TRBV30	-	-	TRBJ1-3	TGTGCCTGCGGGACATTCGCGGGAAACACCATATATTTT	CACGTFAGNTIYF
TRBV7-3	-	TRBD2	TRBJ2-3	TGTGCCAGCAGCCCCCGACTAGCGGGAAGCACAGATACGCAGTATTTT	CASSPRLAGSTDTQYF
TRBV14	-	-	TRBJ2-2	TGTGCCAGCAGCCGACAGAACACCGGGGAGCTGTTTTTT	CASSRQNTGELFF
TRBV5-5	-	TRBD2	TRBJ2-5	TGTGCCAGCGGGAGGGTGGGGGAGACCCAGTACTTC	CASGRVGETQYF
TRBV5-4	-	-	TRBJ1-2	TGTGCCAGCAGCTCGACTTACGGCTATGGCTACACCTTC	CASSSTYGYGYTF
TRBV19	-	TRBD1	TRBJ1-5	TGTGCCAGTAGTATAGGCGACAGGGTGTATGGCCAGCCCCAGCATTTT	CASSIGDRVYGQPQHF
TRBV15	-	TRBD1	TRBJ1-5	TGTGCCACCGACTCCCGGGACAGGGGGCCTCAGCCCCAGCATTTT	CATDSRDRGPQPQHF
TRBV28	-	-	TRBJ1-2	TGTGCCAGCAGTTTACTCCAGGGTGCCTATGGCTACACCTTC	CASSLLQGAYGYTF
TRBV9	-	TRBD1	TRBJ1-6	TGTGCCAGCAGCGCACGACAGGGATGGCGCTCACCCCTCCACTTT	CASSARQGWRSPLHF
TRBV7-2	-	TRBD1	TRBJ1-2	TGTGCCAGCAGCTCCTCCGGGACAGGCAATCGAGGCTACACCTTC	CASSSSGTGNRGYTF
TRBV5-4	once	-	TRBJ1-3	TGTGCCAGCAGCCCACGGGGTCAGGGAAACACCATATATTTT	CASSPRGQGNTIYF
TRBV19	few	-	TRBJ1-1	TGTGCCAGTAGTAGATGGGACACCGAAGGTGAAGCTTTCTTT	CASSRWDTEGEAFF
TRBV6-2/TRBV6-3	-	-	TRBJ2-7	TGTGCCAGCAGTTGGGACACCTACGAGCAGTACTTC	CASSWDTYEQYF
TRBV7-9	once	TRBD1	TRBJ1-6	TGTGCCAGCAGCTCCGGACAGGGGCATAATTCACCCCTCCACTTT	CASSSGQGHNSPLHF
TRBV7-2	-	-	TRBJ1-5	TGTGCCAGCAGCTTATCGACGGGGGTCAATCAGCCCCAGCATTTT	CASSLSTGVNQPQHF
TRBV15	-	TRBD1	TRBJ1-3	TGTGCCACCAGCAGGGCCGGGACAGGGACTTCCTCTGGAAACACCATATATTTT	CATSRAGTGTSSGNTIYF
TRBV2	-	TRBD2	TRBJ2-3	TGTGCCAGCAGTAAAGCACTAGCGGGAGATACGCAGTATTTT	CASSKALAGDTQYF
TRBV4-2	-	-	TRBJ1-1	TGTGCCAGCAGCCAAGATCTAGGGGTTCGGGCTGAAGCTTTCTTT	CASSQDLGVRAEAFF
TRBV7-9	-	-	TRBJ1-2	TGTGCCAGCAGCTTAGCCAGTACCCCCACAGTAGGCTACACCTTC	CASSLASTPTVGYTF
TRBV19	once	TRBD1	TRBJ1-6	TGTGCCAGTACTCAATCGGGACAGGGGAATTCACCCCTCCACTTT	CASTQSGQGNSPLHF
TRBV24-1	-	-	TRBJ1-2	TGTGCCACCAGTGATGGGAGGGTGGATTATGGCTACACCTTC	CATSDGRVDYGYTF
TRBV9	few	-	TRBJ2-2	TGTGCCAGCAGCGTAGCCACGAACACCGGGGAGCTGTTTTTT	CASSVATNTGELFF
TRBV3-1/TRBV3-2	-	-	TRBJ2-3	TGTGCCAGCAGCCAGTCGGGAGCAAGCACAGATACGCAGTATTTT	CASSQSGASTDTQYF
TRBV5-4	-	-	TRBJ2-3	TGTGCCAGCAGCTTGCCGAGTCGGGGGTTGGAAACAGATACGCAGTATTTT	CASSLPSRGLETDTQYF
TRBV12-5	-	-	TRBJ1-2	TGTGCTAGTGGTCCCCCCAGGGGTGGTGGCTACACCTTC	CASGPPRGGGYTF
TRBV7-2	-	TRBD2	TRBJ2-7	TGTGCCAGCAGCTTAGGACTAGCGGTCTCCTACGAGCAGTACTTC	CASSLGLAVSYEQYF
TRBV27	-	-	TRBJ2-2	TGTGCCAGCAGGCGAATTTCAAACACCGGGGAGCTGTTTTTT	CASRRISNTGELFF
TRBV28	-	-	TRBJ1-5	TGTGCCAGCAGTTTGGTTACAAATCAGCCCCAGCATTTT	CASSLVTNQPQHF
TRBV14	-	-	TRBJ2-5	TGTGCCAGCAGCCAAAATCCGGGTGAGACCCAGTACTTC	CASSQNPGETQYF
TRBV6-6	-	TRBD1	TRBJ1-6	TGTGCCAGCCGACTTCCGGGACAGGGTAATTCACCCCTCCACTTT	CASRLPGQGNSPLHF
TRBV7-2	-	TRBD1	TRBJ1-1	TGTGCCAGCAGCTTCCTGGGACAGCTGAACACTGAAGCTTTCTTT	CASSFLGQLNTEAFF
TRBV12-3/TRBV12-4	-	-	TRBJ2-3	TGTGCCAGCAGGGCAGGGGGCACAGATACGCAGTATTTT	CASRAGGTDTQYF
TRBV6-1	-	-	TRBJ1-4	TGTGCCAGCAGTGACCGCAGGGCTTATGCAACTAATGAAAAACTGTTTTTT	CASSDRRAYATNEKLFF
TRBV7-3	-	-	TRBJ1-1	TGTGCCAGCAGCTTTAACAGGAACACTGAAGCTTTCTTT	CASSFNRNTEAFF
TRBV5-8	-	TRBD1	TRBJ1-3	TGTGCCAGCAGCTTGGGGCTTTGGGACAGGGGAGAAGACACCATATATTTT	CASSLGLWDRGEDTIYF
TRBV19	-	TRBD2	TRBJ2-3	TGTGCCGTAAGAGCGGGGGATACGCAGTATTTT	CAVRAGDTQYF
TRBV6-5	-	TRBD1	TRBJ1-5	TGTGCCAGCAGTTCCGCAGGGGGTCAGCCCCAGCATTTT	CASSSAGGQPQHF
TRBV4-3	-	-	TRBJ2-3	TGCGCCAGCAGCCAAGACTACGGGGGAGGCGGCGATACGCAGTATTTT	CASSQDYGGGGDTQYF
TRBV20-1	-	-	TRBJ2-1	TGCAGTGCTAGTCGAGGGGGGGGCTCCTACAATGAGCAGTTCTTC	CSASRGGGSYNEQFF